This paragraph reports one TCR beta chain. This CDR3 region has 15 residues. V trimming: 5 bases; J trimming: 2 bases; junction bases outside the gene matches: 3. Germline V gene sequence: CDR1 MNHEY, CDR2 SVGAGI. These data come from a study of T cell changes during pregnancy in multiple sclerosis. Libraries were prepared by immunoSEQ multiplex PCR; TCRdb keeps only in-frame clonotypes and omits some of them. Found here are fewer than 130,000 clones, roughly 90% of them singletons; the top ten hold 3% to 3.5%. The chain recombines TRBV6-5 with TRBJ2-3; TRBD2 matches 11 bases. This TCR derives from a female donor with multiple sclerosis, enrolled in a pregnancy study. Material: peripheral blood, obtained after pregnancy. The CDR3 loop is CASSTSGGNTDTQYF. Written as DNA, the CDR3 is TGTGCCAGCAGTACTAGCGGGGGAAACACAGATACGCAGTATTTT.